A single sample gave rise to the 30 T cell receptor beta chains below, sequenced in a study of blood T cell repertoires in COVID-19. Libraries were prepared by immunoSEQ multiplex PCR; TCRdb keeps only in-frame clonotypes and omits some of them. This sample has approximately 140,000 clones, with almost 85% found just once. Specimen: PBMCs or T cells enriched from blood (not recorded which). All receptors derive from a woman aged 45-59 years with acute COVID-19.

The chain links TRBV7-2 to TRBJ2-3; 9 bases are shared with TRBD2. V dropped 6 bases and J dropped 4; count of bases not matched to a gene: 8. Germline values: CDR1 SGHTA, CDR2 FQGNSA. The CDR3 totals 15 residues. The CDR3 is CASSYSSGSADTQYF. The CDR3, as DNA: TGTGCCAGCAGTTACAGTAGCGGGAGCGCAGATACGCAGTATTTT.

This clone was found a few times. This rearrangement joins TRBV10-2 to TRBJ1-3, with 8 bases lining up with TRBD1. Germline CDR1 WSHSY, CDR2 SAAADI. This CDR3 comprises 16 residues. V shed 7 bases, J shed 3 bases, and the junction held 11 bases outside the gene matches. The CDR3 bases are TGCGCCAGCACCCAGGGGGCCTACCGTTTTGGAAACACCATATATTTT. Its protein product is CASTQGAYRFGNTIYF.

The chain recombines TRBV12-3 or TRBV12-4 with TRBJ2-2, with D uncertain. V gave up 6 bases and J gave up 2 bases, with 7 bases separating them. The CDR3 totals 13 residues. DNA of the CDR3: TGTGCCAGCAGACCTAAAAACACCGGGGAGCTGTTTTTT. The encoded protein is CASRPKNTGELFF.

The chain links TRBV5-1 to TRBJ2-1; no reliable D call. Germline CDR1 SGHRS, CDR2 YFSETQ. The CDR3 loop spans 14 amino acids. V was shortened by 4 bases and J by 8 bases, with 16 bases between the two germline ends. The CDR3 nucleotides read TGCGCCAGCAGCGCGGTATGGTCTCGCGATGAGCAGTTCTTC. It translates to CASSAVWSRDEQFF.

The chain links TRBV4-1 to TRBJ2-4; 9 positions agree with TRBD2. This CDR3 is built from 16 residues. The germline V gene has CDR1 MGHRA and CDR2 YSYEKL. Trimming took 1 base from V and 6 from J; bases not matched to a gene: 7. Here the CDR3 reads CASSQGTASGINIQYF. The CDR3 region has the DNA TGCGCCAGCAGCCAAGGCACGGCTAGCGGGATAAACATTCAGTACTTC.

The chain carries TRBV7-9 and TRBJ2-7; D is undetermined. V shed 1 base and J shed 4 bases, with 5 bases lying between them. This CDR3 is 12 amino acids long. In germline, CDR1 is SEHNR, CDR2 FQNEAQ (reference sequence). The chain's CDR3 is CASSLGEYEQYF. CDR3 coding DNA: TGTGCCAGCAGCTTAGGAGAATACGAGCAGTACTTC.

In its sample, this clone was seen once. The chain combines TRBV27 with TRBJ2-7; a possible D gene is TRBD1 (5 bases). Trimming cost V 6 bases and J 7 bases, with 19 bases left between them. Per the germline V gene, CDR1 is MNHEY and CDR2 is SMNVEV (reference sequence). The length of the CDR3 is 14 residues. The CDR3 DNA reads TGTGCCAGCAGGCAGGCCGTAGGGGCGCGTGAGCAGTACTTC. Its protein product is CASRQAVGAREQYF.

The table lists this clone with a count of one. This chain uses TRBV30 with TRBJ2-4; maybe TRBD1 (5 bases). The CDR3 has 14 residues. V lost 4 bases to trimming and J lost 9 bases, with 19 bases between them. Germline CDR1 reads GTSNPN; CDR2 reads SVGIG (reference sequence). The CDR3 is CAWTPPAGNGIQYF. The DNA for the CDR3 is TGTGCCTGGACCCCTCCGGCAGGGAACGGCATTCAGTACTTC.

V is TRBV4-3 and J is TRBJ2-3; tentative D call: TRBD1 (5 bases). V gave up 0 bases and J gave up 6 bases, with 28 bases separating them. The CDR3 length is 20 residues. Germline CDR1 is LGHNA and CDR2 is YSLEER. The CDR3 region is CASSQEAAIKGALGVDTQYF. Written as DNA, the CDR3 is TGCGCCAGCAGCCAAGAGGCCGCAATCAAGGGCGCGTTAGGGGTGGATACGCAGTATTTT.

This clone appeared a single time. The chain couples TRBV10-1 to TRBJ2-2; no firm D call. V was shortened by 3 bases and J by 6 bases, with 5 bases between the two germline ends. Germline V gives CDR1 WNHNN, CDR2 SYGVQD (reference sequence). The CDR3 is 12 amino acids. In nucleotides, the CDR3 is TGCGCCAGCAGTGATTATTCCGGGGAGCTGTTTTTT. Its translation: CASSDYSGELFF.

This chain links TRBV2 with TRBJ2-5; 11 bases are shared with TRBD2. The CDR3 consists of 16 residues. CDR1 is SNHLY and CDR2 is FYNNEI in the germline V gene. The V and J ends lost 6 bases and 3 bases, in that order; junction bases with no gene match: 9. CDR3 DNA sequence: TGTGCCAGCAGCCGCCCTAGGGGACTAGCGGAAGAGACCCAGTACTTC. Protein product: CASSRPRGLAEETQYF.

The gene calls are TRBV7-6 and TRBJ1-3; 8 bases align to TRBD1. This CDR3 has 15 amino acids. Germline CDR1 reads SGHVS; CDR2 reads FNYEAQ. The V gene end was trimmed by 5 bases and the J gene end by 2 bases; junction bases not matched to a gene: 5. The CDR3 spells CASSKQGVAGNTIYF. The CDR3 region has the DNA TGTGCCAGCAGCAAACAGGGGGTCGCTGGAAACACCATATATTTT.

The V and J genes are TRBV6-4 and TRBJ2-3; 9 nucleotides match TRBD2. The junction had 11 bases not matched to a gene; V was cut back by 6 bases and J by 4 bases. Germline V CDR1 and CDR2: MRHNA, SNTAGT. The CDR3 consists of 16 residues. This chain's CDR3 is CASSRTGGRGADTQYF. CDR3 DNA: TGTGCCAGCAGCCGGACTGGCGGGAGGGGTGCAGATACGCAGTATTTT.

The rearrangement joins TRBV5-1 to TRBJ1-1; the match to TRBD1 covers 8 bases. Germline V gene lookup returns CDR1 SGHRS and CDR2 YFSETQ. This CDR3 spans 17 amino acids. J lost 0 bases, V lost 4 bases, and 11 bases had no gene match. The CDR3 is CASSVDRGPNLNTEAFF. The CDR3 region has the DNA TGCGCCAGCAGCGTCGACAGGGGACCGAACTTGAACACTGAAGCTTTCTTT.

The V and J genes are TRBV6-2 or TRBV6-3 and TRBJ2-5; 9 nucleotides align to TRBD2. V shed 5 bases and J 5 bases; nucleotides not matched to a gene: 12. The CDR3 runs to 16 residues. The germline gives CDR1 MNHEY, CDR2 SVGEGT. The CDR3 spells CASSNPGGTSRETQYF. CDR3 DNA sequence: TGTGCCAGCAGTAATCCCGGAGGGACTAGCCGGGAGACCCAGTACTTC.

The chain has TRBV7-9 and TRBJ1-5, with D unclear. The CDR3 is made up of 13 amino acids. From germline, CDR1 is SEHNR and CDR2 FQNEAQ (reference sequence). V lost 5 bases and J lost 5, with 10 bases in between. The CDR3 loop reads CASSPVVDQPQHF. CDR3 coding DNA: TGTGCCAGCAGCCCAGTCGTCGATCAGCCCCAGCATTTT. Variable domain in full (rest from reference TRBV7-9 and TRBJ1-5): DTGVSQNPRHKITKRGQNVTFRCDPISEHNRLYWYRQTLGQGPEFLTYFQNEAQLEKSRLLSDRFSAERPKGSFSTLEIQRTEQGDSAMYLCASSPVVDQPQHFGDGTRLSIL.

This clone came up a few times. The CDR3 nucleotides are TGTGCCAGCAGCTTAGACTTTACCGGGGAGCTGTTTTTT. It codes for CASSLDFTGELFF. The V gene is TRBV7-3, the J gene TRBJ2-2, with D unresolved. This CDR3 contains 13 residues. In germline, CDR1 is SGHTA, CDR2 FQGTGA. V was clipped by 2 bases and J by 5 bases, with 6 bases between them.

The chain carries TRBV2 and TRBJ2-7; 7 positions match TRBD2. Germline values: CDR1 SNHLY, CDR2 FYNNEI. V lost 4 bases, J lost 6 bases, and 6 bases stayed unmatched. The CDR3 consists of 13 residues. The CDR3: CASSVSREGEQYF. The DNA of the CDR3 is TGTGCCAGCAGTGTGTCTAGGGAGGGCGAGCAGTACTTC.

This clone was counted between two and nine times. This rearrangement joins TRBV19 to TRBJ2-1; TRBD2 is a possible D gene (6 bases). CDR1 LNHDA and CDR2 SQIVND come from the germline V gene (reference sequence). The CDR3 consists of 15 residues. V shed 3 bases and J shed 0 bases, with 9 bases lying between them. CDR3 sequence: CASSMGGISYNEQFF. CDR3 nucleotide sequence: TGTGCCAGTAGTATGGGGGGAATCTCCTACAATGAGCAGTTCTTC. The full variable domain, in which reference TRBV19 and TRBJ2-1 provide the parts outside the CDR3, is DGGITQSPKYLFRKEGQNVTLSCEQNLNHDAMYWYRQDPGQGLRLIYYSQIVNDFQKGDIAEGYSVSREKKESFPLTVTSAQKNPTAFYLCASSMGGISYNEQFFGPGTRLTVL.

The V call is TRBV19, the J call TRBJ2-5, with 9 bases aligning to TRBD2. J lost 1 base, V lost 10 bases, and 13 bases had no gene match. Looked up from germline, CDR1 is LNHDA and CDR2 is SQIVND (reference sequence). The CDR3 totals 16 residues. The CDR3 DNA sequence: TGTGCCACCACGACAGGGACGACTAGCGGCCAAGAGACCCAGTACTTC. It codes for CATTTGTTSGQETQYF.

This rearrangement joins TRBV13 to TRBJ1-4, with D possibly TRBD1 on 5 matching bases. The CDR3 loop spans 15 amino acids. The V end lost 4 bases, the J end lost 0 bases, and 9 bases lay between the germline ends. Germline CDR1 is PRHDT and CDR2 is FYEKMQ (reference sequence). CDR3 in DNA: TGTGCCAGCAGCTCCACAGGACCAACTAATGAAAAACTGTTTTTT. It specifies CASSSTGPTNEKLFF. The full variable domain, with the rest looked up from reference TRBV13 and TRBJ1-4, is AAGVIQSPRHLIKEKRETATLKCYPIPRHDTVYWYQQGPGQDPQFLISFYEKMQSDKGSIPDRFSAQQFSDYHSELNMSSLELGDSALYFCASSSTGPTNEKLFFGSGTQLSVL.

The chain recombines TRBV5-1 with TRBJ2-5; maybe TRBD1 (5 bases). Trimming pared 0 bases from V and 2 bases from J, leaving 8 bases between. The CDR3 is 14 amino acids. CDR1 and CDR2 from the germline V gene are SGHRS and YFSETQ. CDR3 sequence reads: CASSLGGSQETQYF. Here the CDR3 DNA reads TGCGCCAGCAGCTTGGGGGGCTCTCAAGAGACCCAGTACTTC.

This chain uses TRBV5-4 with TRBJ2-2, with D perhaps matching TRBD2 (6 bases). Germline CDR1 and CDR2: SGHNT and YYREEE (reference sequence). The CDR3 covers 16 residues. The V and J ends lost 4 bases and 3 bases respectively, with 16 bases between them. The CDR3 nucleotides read TGTGCCAGCAGCCCCACACCTAGCGTATACACCGGGGAGCTGTTTTTT. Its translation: CASSPTPSVYTGELFF.

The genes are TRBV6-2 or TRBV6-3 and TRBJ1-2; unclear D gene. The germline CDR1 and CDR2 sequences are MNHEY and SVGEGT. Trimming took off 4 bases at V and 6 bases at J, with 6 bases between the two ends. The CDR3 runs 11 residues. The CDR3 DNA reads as TGTGCCAGCAGTTTCCAGGATGGCTACACCTTC. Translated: CASSFQDGYTF.

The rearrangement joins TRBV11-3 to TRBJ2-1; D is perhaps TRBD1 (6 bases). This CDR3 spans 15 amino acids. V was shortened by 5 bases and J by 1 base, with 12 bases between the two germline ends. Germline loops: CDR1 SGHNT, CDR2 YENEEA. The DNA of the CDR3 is TGTGCCAGCAGCACTTATCAGGGGTCCTACAATGAGCAGTTCTTC. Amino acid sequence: CASSTYQGSYNEQFF.

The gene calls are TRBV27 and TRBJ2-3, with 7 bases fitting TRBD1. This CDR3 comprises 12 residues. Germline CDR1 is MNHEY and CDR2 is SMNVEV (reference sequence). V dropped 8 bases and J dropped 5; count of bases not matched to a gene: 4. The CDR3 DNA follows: TGTGCCAGCGCAGGGGGACGAGATACGCAGTATTTT. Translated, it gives CASAGGRDTQYF.

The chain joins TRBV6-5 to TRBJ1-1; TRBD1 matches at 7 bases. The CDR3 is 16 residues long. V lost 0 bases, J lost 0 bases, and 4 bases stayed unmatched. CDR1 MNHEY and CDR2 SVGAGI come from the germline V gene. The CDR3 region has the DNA TGTGCCAGCAGTTACTCGCAGGGGGGTTTGAACACTGAAGCTTTCTTT. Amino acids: CASSYSQGGLNTEAFF.

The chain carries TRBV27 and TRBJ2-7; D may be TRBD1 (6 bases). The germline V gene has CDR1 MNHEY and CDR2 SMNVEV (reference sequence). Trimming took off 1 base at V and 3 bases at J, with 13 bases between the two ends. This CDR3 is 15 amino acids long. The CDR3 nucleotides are TGTGCCAGCAGTTTATTCCAAGGCAGGGGCTACGAGCAGTACTTC. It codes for CASSLFQGRGYEQYF.

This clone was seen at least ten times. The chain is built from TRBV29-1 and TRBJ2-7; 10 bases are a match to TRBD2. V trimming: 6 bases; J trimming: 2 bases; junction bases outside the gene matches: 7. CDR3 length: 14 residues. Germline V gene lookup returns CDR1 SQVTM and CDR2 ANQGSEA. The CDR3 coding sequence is TGCAGCGTGTTGATCGGGACTAGCGCCTACGAGCAGTACTTC. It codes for CSVLIGTSAYEQYF.

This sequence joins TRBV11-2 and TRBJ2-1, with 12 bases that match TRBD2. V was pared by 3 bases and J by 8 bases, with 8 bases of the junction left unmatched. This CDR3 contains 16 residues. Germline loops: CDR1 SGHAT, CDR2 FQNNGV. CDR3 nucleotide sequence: TGTGCCAGCAGCTTCGGACTAGCGGGAATATACCATGAGCAGTTCTTC. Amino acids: CASSFGLAGIYHEQFF.